This paragraph covers one TCR beta chain sequence. TCRdb redid the calling of the RT-PCR reads with MiXCR, one entry per CDR3 protein. The repertoire holds about 700,000 distinct CDR3 sequences, with 12% to 15% as singletons. With V trimmed by 8 bases and J by 3 bases, 12 bases remained unmatched. Germline-derived CDR1 and CDR2 are MDHEN and SYDVKM. This CDR3 has 16 amino acids. The chain joins TRBV28 to TRBJ2-1; 8 bases agree with TRBD1. This clonotype originated in a female donor in good health, serving as a healthy control. Input material: memory CD4+ T cells from blood. The CDR3 nucleotides read TGTGCCAGCGCCCTCAGGGGGCAGGGGCTCTACAATGAGCAGTTCTTC. The encoded protein is CASALRGQGLYNEQFF.